The 21 T cell receptor beta chains presented below share a single source sample, sequenced in a study of Tregs in tolerant kidney transplant recipients. Sequenced by immunoSEQ multiplex PCR; TCRdb stores in-frame clones only, minus some. The table shows about 44,000 clones, with just under 97% occurring only once. Their antigens are not known. The sequencing sample was made of Tregs from blood cultured with allogeneic cells. The receptors derive from a human donor in good health.

V gene TRBV5-6 combines with J gene TRBJ1-2, with TRBD1 matching 8 bases. V dropped 5 bases and J dropped 0; count of bases not matched to a gene: 6. The germline CDR1 and CDR2 sequences are SGHDT and YYEEEE. The CDR3 spans 15 residues. The CDR3 nucleotides read TGTGCCAGCAGATTTAGGACAGGGACTAACTATGGCTACACCTTC. It is translated as CASRFRTGTNYGYTF.

The V call is TRBV9, the J call TRBJ2-3, with 10 positions matching TRBD2. Germline V gene sequence: CDR1 SGDLS, CDR2 YYNGEE. The CDR3 spans 15 residues. Trimming at V came to 3 bases and at J to 6 bases, leaving 7 bases not matched to a gene. CDR3 region: CASSAQRGGLDTQYF. For the CDR3, the DNA is TGTGCCAGCAGCGCCCAGCGGGGGGGCCTGGATACGCAGTATTTT.

The chain links TRBV10-1 to TRBJ1-1, with D possibly TRBD1 on 5 matching bases. CDR1 WNHNN and CDR2 SYGVQD come from the germline V gene (reference sequence). Trimming took 6 bases from V and 0 from J, leaving 11 bases between them. The CDR3 loop spans 14 amino acids. The CDR3 sequence is CASRGDTMNTEAFF. The CDR3 region has the DNA TGCGCCAGCAGGGGGGATACCATGAACACTGAAGCTTTCTTT.

The J gene is TRBJ1-2, the V gene TRBV6-5, with D possibly being TRBD1 (5 bases). This CDR3 has 15 residues. Germline-derived CDR1 and CDR2 are MNHEY and SVGAGI. Trimming left V 0 bases short and J 8 bases short, with 16 bases between. The CDR3 DNA reads as TGTGCCAGCAGTTACTCGAGGAGGGGCTCGGGCGGCTACACCTTC. This gives the protein CASSYSRRGSGGYTF.

This chain links TRBV7-9 with TRBJ1-2; D remains ambiguous. Trimming removed 0 bases from V and 3 bases from J, with 2 bases in between. Germline lookup yields CDR1 SEHNR and CDR2 FQNEAQ (reference sequence). The CDR3 contains 12 residues. CDR3 DNA: TGTGCCAGCAGCTTAGCTGACTATGGCTACACCTTC. Amino acids: CASSLADYGYTF.

This chain links TRBV5-1 with TRBJ2-5; 10 nucleotides align to TRBD1. This CDR3 spans 14 amino acids. The V segment lost 4 bases and the J segment 4 bases; nucleotides outside the gene matches: 4. CDR1 is SGHRS and CDR2 is YFSETQ in the germline V gene. The CDR3 coding sequence is TGCGCCAGCAGCCCGGGACAGGGGCCAGAGACCCAGTACTTC. Protein: CASSPGQGPETQYF. The complete variable domain, with remaining parts taken from reference TRBV5-1 and TRBJ2-5, reads KAGVTQTPRYLIKTRGQQVTLSCSPISGHRSVSWYQQTPGQGLQFLFEYFSETQRNKGNFPGRFSGRQFSNSRSEMNVSTLELGDSALYLCASSPGQGPETQYFGPGTRLLVL.

The V and J genes are TRBV11-3 and TRBJ2-7; 8 positions match TRBD2. The CDR3 consists of 17 residues. From germline, CDR1 is SGHNT and CDR2 YENEEA. The trim removed 2 bases at V and 2 bases at J, leaving 11 bases unmatched. The chain's CDR3 is CASSLQFSGMGTYEQYF. Here the CDR3 DNA reads TGTGCCAGCAGCTTACAGTTTAGCGGGATGGGGACCTACGAGCAGTACTTC.

The chain carries TRBV5-1 and TRBJ1-4; 7 nucleotides line up with TRBD1. Germline values: CDR1 SGHRS, CDR2 YFSETQ. Unmatched junction bases numbered 7, after V lost 1 base and J lost 7 bases. This CDR3 has 15 residues. CDR3 nucleotide sequence: TGCGCCAGCAGCTTGTATGGGACAGCAGCTGAAAAACTGTTTTTT. It is translated as CASSLYGTAAEKLFF.

V is TRBV7-9 and J is TRBJ1-1; no definite D call. The V gene lost 4 bases and the J gene lost 0 bases, with 6 bases spanning the gap. Looked up from germline, CDR1 is SEHNR and CDR2 is FQNEAQ (reference sequence). The CDR3 covers 13 residues. CDR3 in amino acids: CASSYQVNTEAFF. The CDR3 DNA reads as TGTGCCAGCAGCTACCAGGTGAACACTGAAGCTTTCTTT.

This clone was detected once. The chain joins TRBV25-1 to TRBJ2-1; 8 nucleotides align to TRBD2. The V segment lost 3 bases and the J segment 6 bases; nucleotides outside the gene matches: 4. This CDR3 comprises 14 residues. CDR1 MGHDK and CDR2 SYGVNS come from the germline V gene. The chain's CDR3 is CASSEIREGNEQFF. DNA for the CDR3: TGTGCCAGCAGTGAGATCCGGGAGGGCAATGAGCAGTTCTTC. Based on the CDR3 plus reference TRBV25-1 and TRBJ2-1, the full variable domain is EADIYQTPRYLVIGTGKKITLECSQTMGHDKMYWYQQDPGMELHLIHYSYGVNSTEKGDLSSESTVSRIRTEHFPLTLESARPSHTSQYLCASSEIREGNEQFFGPGTRLTVL.

This clone was seen once. CDR3 DNA: TGTGCCAGCTCACCGGGACGGGTTAATGAAAAACTGTTTTTT. It encodes CASSPGRVNEKLFF. This sequence joins TRBV18 and TRBJ1-4; D is perhaps TRBD1 (5 bases). There are 14 residues in the CDR3. Per germline, CDR1 KGHSH and CDR2 LQKENI. The V and J ends lost 3 bases and 4 bases respectively, with 9 bases between them.

The chain combines TRBV19 with TRBJ1-2; TRBD1 matches 7 bases. This CDR3 has 15 residues. After removal of 6 bases from V and 8 bases from J, the junction contained 15 bases not matched to a gene. The V gene's germline CDR1 is LNHDA and CDR2 SQIVND (reference sequence). The CDR3 coding sequence is TGTGCCAGTAGCAAACTCGGACAGGCAGAAAAAGGCTACACCTTC. Translated, it gives CASSKLGQAEKGYTF.

This chain uses TRBV5-4 with TRBJ2-7; D might be TRBD1 (5 bases). Trimming pared 1 base from V and 6 bases from J, leaving 11 bases between. Germline CDR1 SGHNT, CDR2 YYREEE (reference sequence). CDR3 length equals 13 residues. The chain's CDR3 is CASSLTGPSEQYF. The CDR3, as DNA: TGTGCCAGCAGCTTGACAGGACCGTCCGAGCAGTACTTC.

CDR3 nucleotides: TGCGCCAGCAGCCAACCCCGTCAGAGCTCCTACGAGCAGTACTTC. Encoded protein: CASSQPRQSSYEQYF. This chain joins TRBV4-1 and TRBJ2-7; no definite D call. The CDR3 consists of 15 residues. V gave up 2 bases and J gave up 0 bases, with 11 bases separating them. Germline lookup yields CDR1 MGHRA and CDR2 YSYEKL.

The rearrangement joins TRBV5-1 to TRBJ2-7; 8 bases are a match to TRBD1. The ends lost 4 bases at V and 2 bases at J; junction bases unmatched: 2. Germline CDR1 is SGHRS and CDR2 is YFSETQ. The CDR3 consists of 13 residues. The CDR3 region is CASSAGQAYEQYF. The CDR3 DNA reads TGCGCCAGCAGCGCGGGACAGGCCTACGAGCAGTACTTC.

V usage is TRBV7-2 and J usage is TRBJ2-5; 9 bases map to TRBD2. Trimming removed 3 bases from V and 5 bases from J; junction bases left unmatched: 1. CDR3 length equals 13 residues. Germline CDR1 is SGHTA and CDR2 is FQGNSA. CDR3 in DNA: TGTGCCAGCAGCTTTACTAGCGGGGAGACCCAGTACTTC. Encoded protein: CASSFTSGETQYF. The whole variable domain, remainder taken from reference TRBV7-2 and TRBJ2-5, is GAGVSQSPSNKVTEKGKDVELRCDPISGHTALYWYRQSLGQGLEFLIYFQGNSAPDKSGLPSDRFSAERTGGSVSTLTIQRTQQEDSAVYLCASSFTSGETQYFGPGTRLLVL.

The chain carries TRBV7-8 and TRBJ2-5; 9 bases line up with TRBD2. CDR3 length: 17 residues. J lost 2 bases, V lost 5 bases, and 12 bases had no gene match. Germline V lookup: CDR1 SGHVS, CDR2 FQNEAQ. CDR3 amino acids: CASSAIEAGGEQETQYF. DNA for the CDR3: TGTGCCAGCAGCGCGATAGAGGCGGGAGGGGAGCAAGAGACCCAGTACTTC.

In its sample, this clone was seen once. This chain joins TRBV18 and TRBJ2-5, with D maybe TRBD2 (5 bases). The V gene lost 5 bases and the J gene lost 5 bases, with 18 bases spanning the gap. Germline V gives CDR1 KGHSH, CDR2 LQKENI. CDR3 length: 15 residues. The DNA for the CDR3 is TGTGCCAGCTCAAAACTTGTGCTAGCCGGCGAGACCCAGTACTTC. Translated, it gives CASSKLVLAGETQYF.

This clone was seen just once. The genes are TRBV4-2 and TRBJ2-5; D may be TRBD1 (6 bases). The J call could be wrong; TRBJ2-7 is a better fit for the DNA end. CDR3 length equals 14 residues. The V gene's germline CDR1 is LGHNA and CDR2 YNFKEQ. CDR3 DNA sequence: TGTGCCAGCAGCCTCTTACAGGGTTCCTACGAGCAGTACTTC. Its translation: CASSLLQGSYEQYF.

The CDR3 coding sequence is TGTGCCAGCAGCAAAGGGGCTCAGCCCCAGCATTTT. It is translated as CASSKGAQPQHF. The chain has TRBV21-1 and TRBJ1-5; no DNA check was done on the table's D call, TRBD1. TRBV21-1 is deemed a pseudogene. CDR3 length: 12 amino acids.

This chain links TRBV19 with TRBJ2-6; D call uncertain. This CDR3 is 14 amino acids long. The V and J ends lost 7 bases and 1 base respectively, with 8 bases between them. CDR1 is LNHDA, CDR2 SQIVND, per germline (reference sequence). Here the CDR3 reads CASMSTSGANVLTF. CDR3 nucleotide sequence: TGTGCCAGTATGTCAACTTCTGGGGCCAACGTCCTGACTTTC.